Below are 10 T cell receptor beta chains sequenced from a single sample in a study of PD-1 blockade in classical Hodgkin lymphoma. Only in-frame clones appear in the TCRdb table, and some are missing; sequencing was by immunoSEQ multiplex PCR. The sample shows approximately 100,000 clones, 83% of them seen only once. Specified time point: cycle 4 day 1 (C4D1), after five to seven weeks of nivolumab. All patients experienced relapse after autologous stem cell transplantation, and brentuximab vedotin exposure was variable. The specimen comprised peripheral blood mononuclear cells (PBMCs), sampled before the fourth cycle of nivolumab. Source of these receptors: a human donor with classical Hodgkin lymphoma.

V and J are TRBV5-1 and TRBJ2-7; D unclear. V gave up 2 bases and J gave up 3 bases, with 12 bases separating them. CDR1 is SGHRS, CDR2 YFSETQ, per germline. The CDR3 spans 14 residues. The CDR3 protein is CASSFSQRLYEQYF. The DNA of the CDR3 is TGCGCCAGCAGCTTTTCGCAAAGACTCTACGAGCAGTACTTC.

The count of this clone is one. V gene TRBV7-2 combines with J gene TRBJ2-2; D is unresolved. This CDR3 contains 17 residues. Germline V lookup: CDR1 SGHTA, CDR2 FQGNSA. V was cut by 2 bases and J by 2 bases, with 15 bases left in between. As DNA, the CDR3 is TGTGCCAGCAGCTTAAGCCGTTGGCAGGCTAACACCGGGGAGCTGTTTTTT. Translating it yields CASSLSRWQANTGELFF.

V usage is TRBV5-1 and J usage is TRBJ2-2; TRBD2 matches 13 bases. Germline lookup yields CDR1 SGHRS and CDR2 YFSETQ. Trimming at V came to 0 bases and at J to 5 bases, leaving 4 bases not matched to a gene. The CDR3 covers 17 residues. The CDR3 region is CASSLGRGLAGTGELFF. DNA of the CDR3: TGCGCCAGCAGCTTGGGGCGGGGACTAGCGGGAACCGGGGAGCTGTTTTTT.

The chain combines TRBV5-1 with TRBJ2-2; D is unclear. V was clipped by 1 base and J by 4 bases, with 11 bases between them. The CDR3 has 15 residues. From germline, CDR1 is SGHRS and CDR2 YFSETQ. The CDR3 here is CASSLNTPSTGELFF. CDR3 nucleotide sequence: TGCGCCAGCAGCTTGAATACCCCGAGCACCGGGGAGCTGTTTTTT.

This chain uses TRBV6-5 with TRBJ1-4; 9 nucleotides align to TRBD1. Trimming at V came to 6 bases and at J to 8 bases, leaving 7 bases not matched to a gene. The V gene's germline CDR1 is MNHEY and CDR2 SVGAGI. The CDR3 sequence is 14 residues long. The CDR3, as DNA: TGTGCCAGCAGCAGTGGGACAGGGAGGGAAAAACTGTTTTTT. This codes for CASSSGTGREKLFF.

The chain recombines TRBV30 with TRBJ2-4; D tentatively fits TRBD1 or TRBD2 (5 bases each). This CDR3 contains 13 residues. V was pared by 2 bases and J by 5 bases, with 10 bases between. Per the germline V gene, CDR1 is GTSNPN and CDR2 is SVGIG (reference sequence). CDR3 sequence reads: CAWSTGPQNIQYF. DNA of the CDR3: TGTGCCTGGAGTACGGGACCTCAAAACATTCAGTACTTC.

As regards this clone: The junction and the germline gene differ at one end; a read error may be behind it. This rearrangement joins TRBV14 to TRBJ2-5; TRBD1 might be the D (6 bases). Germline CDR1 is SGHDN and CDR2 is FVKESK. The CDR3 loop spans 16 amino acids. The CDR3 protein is CASSQVTQTGQGTQYF. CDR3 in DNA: TGTGCCAGCAGCCAAGTAACCCAGACAGGTCAAGGGACCCAGTACTTC.

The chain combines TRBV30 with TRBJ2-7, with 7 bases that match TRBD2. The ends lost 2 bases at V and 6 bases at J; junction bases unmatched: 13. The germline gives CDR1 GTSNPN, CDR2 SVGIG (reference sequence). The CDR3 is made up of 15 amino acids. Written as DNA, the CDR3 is TGTGCCTGGAGTTGGGGCGGGAGCTCCCCTTCCGAGCAGTACTTC. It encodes CAWSWGGSSPSEQYF. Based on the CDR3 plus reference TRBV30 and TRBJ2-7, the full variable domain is SQTIHQWPATLVQPVGSPLSLECTVEGTSNPNLYWYRQAAGRGLQLLFYSVGIGQISSEVPQNLSASRPQDRQFILSSKKLLLSDSGFYLCAWSWGGSSPSEQYFGPGTRLTVT.

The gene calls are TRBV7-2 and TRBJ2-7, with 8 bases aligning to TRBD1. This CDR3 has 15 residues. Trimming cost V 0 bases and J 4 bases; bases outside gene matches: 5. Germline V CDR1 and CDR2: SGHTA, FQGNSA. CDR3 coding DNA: TGTGCCAGCAGCTTAGCCCCAGGGGGCACATACGAGCAGTACTTC. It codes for CASSLAPGGTYEQYF. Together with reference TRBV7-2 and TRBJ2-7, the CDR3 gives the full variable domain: GAGVSQSPSNKVTEKGKDVELRCDPISGHTALYWYRQSLGQGLEFLIYFQGNSAPDKSGLPSDRFSAERTGGSVSTLTIQRTQQEDSAVYLCASSLAPGGTYEQYFGPGTRLTVT.

DNA of the CDR3: TGTGCCAGCAGTCCGCTCGGTAGCGGATCTTACAATGAGCAGTTCTTC. It codes for CASSPLGSGSYNEQFF. V and J are TRBV27 and TRBJ2-1; the D gene is possibly TRBD2 (6 bases). Deletions cut 5 bases from V and 4 bases from J, with 18 bases between. The CDR3 has 16 amino acids. Germline CDR1 reads MNHEY; CDR2 reads SMNVEV (reference sequence).